The 5 T cell receptor beta chains reported below all come from one sample, sequenced in a study of TIL therapy for anti-PD-1-resistant metastatic lung cancer. This was the immunoSEQ v3 assay. TCRdb's table, derived via immunoSEQ multiplex PCR, lists solely in-frame clones and lacks some. The sample yields about 50,000 clones, about three quarters seen once. The time point denotes: pre-treatment sample, taken before nivolumab and TIL therapy. The tumor samples were excised metastases, mostly pleural nodules or supraclavicular lymph nodes. Material: tumor tissue, obtained at baseline. Receptors were obtained from a person between 30 and 79 years old with non-small cell lung cancer.

In DNA form, the CDR3 reads TGCAGCGCTTGGATGACAGCCACCTACAATGAGCAGTTCTTC. This encodes CSAWMTATYNEQFF. The chain links TRBV29-1 to TRBJ2-1; a possible D gene is TRBD1 (5 bases). CDR1 and CDR2 from the germline V gene are SQVTM and ANQGSEA. Trimming cost V 7 bases and J 2 bases, with 15 bases left between them. The CDR3 covers 14 residues.

The chain joins TRBV7-8 to TRBJ2-2; the D call may be TRBD1 or TRBD2 (5 bases each). The V and J ends lost 4 bases and 5 bases respectively, with 35 bases between them. CDR1 is SGHVS and CDR2 is FQNEAQ in the germline V gene. CDR3 size: 22 residues. The DNA for the CDR3 is TGTGCCAGCAGCTCATTAGCCCTAGCCCAAACAAGGGGATGGGTACGGACCGGGGAGCTGTTTTTT. Protein sequence: CASSSLALAQTRGWVRTGELFF.

This clone appeared a few times. This sequence joins TRBV27 and TRBJ2-5; the match to TRBD2 covers 8 bases. Germline CDR1 and CDR2: MNHEY and SMNVEV (reference sequence). The CDR3 totals 13 residues. V dropped 7 bases and J dropped 3; count of bases not matched to a gene: 4. The DNA for the CDR3 is TGTGCCAGCAAGGGACTAGGGGAAGAGACCCAGTACTTC. Protein product: CASKGLGEETQYF.

The table lists this clone with many counts. The chain combines TRBV19 with TRBJ2-5; D may be TRBD1 (6 bases). There are 14 residues in the CDR3. Germline V gene data show CDR1 as LNHDA and CDR2 as SQIVND (reference sequence). V gave up 5 bases and J gave up 2 bases, with 12 bases separating them. The CDR3 protein is CASSLQQGQETQYF. CDR3 sequence (DNA): TGTGCCAGTAGTTTACAACAGGGTCAAGAGACCCAGTACTTC.

The rearrangement uses TRBV27 and TRBJ2-2; D unresolved. Germline assignment: CDR1 MNHEY and CDR2 SMNVEV (reference sequence). V gave up 3 bases and J gave up 3 bases, with 5 bases separating them. The CDR3 totals 13 residues. Here the CDR3 DNA reads TGTGCCAGCAGTTTGGTCTACACCGGGGAGCTGTTTTTT. This sequence encodes CASSLVYTGELFF.